This T cell receptor (beta chain) was recorded in a study of blood T cell repertoires in COVID-19. Only in-frame clones appear in the TCRdb table, and some are missing; sequencing was by immunoSEQ multiplex PCR. Of some 200,000 clones in the sample, 86% are singletons; the top ten hold about 4%. CDR3 length: 18 amino acids. The germline CDR1 and CDR2 sequences are MNHEY and SMNVEV (reference sequence). Trimming removed 1 base from V and 6 bases from J, with 24 bases in between. This sequence originates from a woman between 35 and 50 years old with acute COVID-19. The chain links TRBV27 to TRBJ1-1; TRBD1 might be the D (6 bases). The specimen sequenced was PBMCs or T cells enriched from blood (not recorded which). CDR3: CASSLYFKSRDNQPEAFF. The CDR3 DNA reads as TGTGCCAGCAGTTTATACTTTAAATCCCGGGACAACCAACCTGAAGCTTTCTTT.